These T cell receptor beta chains were read from a single sample in a study of Ad26.COV2.S vaccination and SARS-CoV-2 variants. Clones were read by immunoSEQ multiplex PCR, and TCRdb kept only the in-frame ones, dropping some. The sample has about 350,000 clones; 88% are singletons. Sequences were derived from peripheral blood, sampled in a trial of Ad26.COV2.S vaccine versus placebo. The receptors were gathered from a person aged 18-65 years who received the Ad26.COV2.S COVID-19 vaccine or a placebo. The CDR3 runs from the conserved cysteine through the conserved F or W. Fields, in order: D gene, V gene, J gene, clone size, CDR3 protein, CDR3 DNA. The D gene is left open where the match is weak. The size of a clone is reported for some rows only, either as once, few or many, or as a class for expanded clones.

.	TRBV6-2/TRBV6-3	TRBJ1-5	.	CASSYGVTGGQPQHF	TGTGCCAGCAGTTATGGGGTCACGGGGGGTCAGCCCCAGCATTTT
TRBD1	TRBV27	TRBJ1-3	once	CASRRQGSGNTIYF	TGTGCCAGCAGACGACAGGGGTCCGGAAACACCATATATTTT
.	TRBV18	TRBJ1-5	.	CASSPLTWENSNQPQHF	TGTGCCAGCTCGCCCTTGACCTGGGAAAATAGCAATCAGCCCCAGCATTTT
.	TRBV15	TRBJ2-7	.	CATSRDLATYEQYF	TGTGCCACCAGCAGAGATCTAGCGACCTACGAGCAGTACTTC
.	TRBV2	TRBJ1-5	few	CASRGDGDNQPQHF	TGTGCCAGCAGAGGGGACGGAGACAATCAGCCCCAGCATTTT
.	TRBV16	TRBJ1-1	.	CASSQSMPFEAFF	TGTGCCAGCAGCCAATCTATGCCGTTCGAAGCTTTCTTT
.	TRBV7-9	TRBJ2-7	.	CASSGEKGYEQYF	TGTGCCAGCAGCGGGGAGAAGGGCTACGAGCAGTACTTC
.	TRBV15	TRBJ2-1	.	CATSREGAGLNEQFF	TGTGCCACCAGCAGGGAGGGGGCAGGGCTAAATGAGCAGTTCTTC
.	TRBV13	TRBJ1-3	.	CASSLRQRSSGNTIYF	TGTGCCAGCAGCCTCAGACAGAGAAGCTCTGGAAACACCATATATTTT
.	TRBV18	TRBJ2-5	.	CASSGNWGLQETQYF	TGTGCCAGCTCAGGAAACTGGGGGCTACAAGAGACCCAGTACTTC
.	TRBV28	TRBJ2-7	.	CASRGPNESDEQYF	TGTGCCAGCAGGGGACCGAATGAGAGTGACGAGCAGTACTTC
.	TRBV11-3	TRBJ2-7	.	CASSPGGEAEQYF	TGTGCCAGCAGCCCAGGGGGGGAGGCCGAGCAGTACTTC
.	TRBV6-5	TRBJ2-7	.	CASSYSNGGSYEQYF	TGTGCCAGCAGTTACTCGAATGGAGGCTCCTACGAGCAGTACTTC
TRBD1	TRBV27	TRBJ2-1	.	CASSNRGSLGNEQFF	TGTGCCAGCAGTAACAGGGGATCCCTCGGGAATGAGCAGTTCTTC
.	TRBV30	TRBJ1-6	.	CAWTWAGGSPLHF	TGTGCCTGGACATGGGCGGGGGGTTCACCCCTCCACTTT
TRBD1	TRBV28	TRBJ2-4	.	CASTRTGGNNIQYF	TGTGCCAGCACAAGGACAGGGGGTAACAACATTCAGTACTTC
.	TRBV5-6	TRBJ2-7	.	CASSLVGSYEQYF	TGTGCCAGCAGCTTGGTTGGATCCTACGAGCAGTACTTC
.	TRBV5-4	TRBJ2-7	.	CASSLYGEQYF	TGTGCCAGCAGCTTGTACGGGGAGCAGTACTTC
.	TRBV28	TRBJ1-5	.	CASRRINQPQHF	TGTGCCAGCAGGCGTATCAATCAGCCCCAGCATTTT
.	TRBV14	TRBJ2-5	.	CASSQGRTTYQETQYF	TGTGCCAGCAGCCAAGGAAGGACAACGTACCAAGAGACCCAGTACTTC
.	TRBV7-3	TRBJ2-1	once	CASSFERGAVGNEQFF	TGTGCCAGCAGCTTCGAAAGGGGTGCTGTCGGCAATGAGCAGTTCTTC
TRBD2	TRBV7-2	TRBJ2-7	.	CASSSTTSGATYEQYF	TGTGCCAGCAGCTCAACAACTAGCGGGGCAACCTACGAGCAGTACTTC
TRBD2	TRBV27	TRBJ2-7	once	CASSLKASGALGYEQYF	TGTGCCAGCAGTTTAAAGGCTAGCGGGGCCCTCGGCTACGAGCAGTACTTC
TRBD2	TRBV18	TRBJ2-7	.	CASSPLGGAAYEQYF	TGTGCCAGCTCTCCGCTCGGGGGGGCCGCCTACGAGCAGTACTTC
TRBD1	TRBV18	TRBJ2-1	.	CASSLTGDVWNEQFF	TGTGCCAGCTCATTGACAGGGGACGTATGGAATGAGCAGTTCTTC
TRBD2	TRBV7-3	TRBJ2-3	.	CASSISGGHSDTQYF	TGTGCCAGCAGCATTAGCGGGGGCCACTCGGATACGCAGTATTTT
.	TRBV11-3	TRBJ1-6	.	CASSASNSPLHF	TGTGCCAGCAGCGCTTCCAATTCACCCCTCCACTTT
TRBD1	TRBV19	TRBJ1-2	.	CASSIDRGQTRTGYTF	TGTGCCAGTAGTATAGATCGGGGACAGACGAGGACGGGCTACACCTTC
.	TRBV7-9	TRBJ2-7	few	CASSLGGVYEQYF	TGTGCCAGCAGCTTAGGGGGGGTCTACGAGCAGTACTTC
.	TRBV7-2	TRBJ1-4	.	CASSLVGRASPNEKLFF	TGTGCCAGCAGCTTAGTGGGCAGGGCTTCGCCGAATGAAAAACTGTTTTTT
.	TRBV11-2	TRBJ2-3	.	CASSRDPPSTDTQYF	TGTGCCAGCAGCCGGGACCCTCCTAGCACAGATACGCAGTATTTT
TRBD1	TRBV27	TRBJ1-4	.	CASTPTGAPEKLFF	TGTGCCAGCACTCCCACAGGGGCGCCTGAAAAACTGTTTTTT
.	TRBV5-1	TRBJ1-1	.	CASSLGAVDTEAFF	TGCGCCAGCAGCTTGGGGGCCGTGGACACTGAAGCTTTCTTT
.	TRBV28	TRBJ2-3	.	CASSGPGPDTQYF	TGTGCCAGCAGTGGCCCGGGTCCAGATACGCAGTATTTT
.	TRBV6-2/TRBV6-3	TRBJ2-1	.	CASSSLSMKVFF	TGTGCCAGCAGTTCCCTTAGCATGAAGGTGTTCTTC
.	TRBV7-2	TRBJ2-2	few	CASSSGTDTGELFF	TGTGCCAGCAGCTCAGGGACGGACACCGGGGAGCTGTTTTTT
.	TRBV6-5	TRBJ2-7	.	CASRPPVKFGGQYF	TGTGCCAGCAGACCACCCGTAAAGTTTGGCGGGCAGTACTTC
.	TRBV3-1/TRBV3-2	TRBJ1-2	.	CASSQENSNYGYTF	TGTGCCAGCAGCCAAGAAAATAGCAACTATGGCTACACCTTC
TRBD2	TRBV3-1/TRBV3-2	TRBJ2-1	.	CASSQAGLAADEQFF	TGTGCCAGCAGCCAAGCGGGACTAGCGGCGGATGAGCAGTTCTTC
.	TRBV7-3	TRBJ2-3	.	CASSMDSHSTDTQYF	TGTGCCAGCAGCATGGACAGCCATAGCACAGATACGCAGTATTTT